The next 5 T cell receptor beta chains were all read from a single sample in a study of blood T cell repertoires in COVID-19. Measured with immunoSEQ multiplex PCR; TCRdb has only the in-frame clones, and not every one. Of around 400,000 clones detected, approximately 89% appear once; the ten largest clones hold about 2.5%. Source material: peripheral blood. The receptors were sampled from a woman in her fifties or sixties with COVID-19, enrolled during active disease.

The V gene is TRBV5-1, the J gene TRBJ2-1; D is perhaps TRBD1 (5 bases). Germline CDR1 and CDR2: SGHRS and YFSETQ. This CDR3 has 13 amino acids. V was trimmed by 6 bases and J by 7 bases, leaving 14 bases between them. CDR3 nucleotides: TGCGCCAGCACCCCTGGGGCGAGGAATGAGCAGTTCTTC. Encoded protein: CASTPGARNEQFF.

This sequence joins TRBV19 and TRBJ2-7; D may be TRBD2 (6 bases). The germline CDR1 and CDR2 sequences are LNHDA and SQIVND (reference sequence). V was pared by 7 bases and J by 0 bases, with 19 bases between. This CDR3 is 16 amino acids long. For the CDR3, the DNA is TGTGCCAGTACCAAGAAGGCGGGGACCGTCTCCTACGAGCAGTACTTC. Its protein product is CASTKKAGTVSYEQYF.

The chain couples TRBV5-1 to TRBJ1-2; a possible D gene is TRBD1 (6 bases). CDR1 and CDR2 from the germline V gene are SGHRS and YFSETQ. The CDR3 covers 16 residues. V lost 3 bases to trimming and J lost 4 bases, with 19 bases between them. The CDR3 spells CASSSDGGGGSYGYTF. The CDR3 DNA follows: TGCGCCAGCAGCTCGGATGGTGGGGGCGGGAGCTATGGCTACACCTTC.

The chain joins TRBV6-4 to TRBJ1-1; tentatively, D is TRBD1 (5 bases). Per germline, CDR1 MRHNA and CDR2 SNTAGT. CDR3 length equals 15 residues. With 5 bases removed from V and 2 bases from J, the gap between germline ends came to 15 bases. CDR3 DNA sequence: TGTGCCAGCAGTCCGGAGGGGACGGTCAACACTGAAGCTTTCTTT. Translation: CASSPEGTVNTEAFF.

The J gene is TRBJ1-6, the V gene TRBV12-3 or TRBV12-4, with a tentative D call TRBD1 (6 bases). The V end lost 5 bases, the J end lost 7 bases, and 9 bases lay between the germline ends. The CDR3 is 13 amino acids. The CDR3 region has the DNA TGTGCCAGCAGTACTACAGGGAATTCACCCCTCCACTTT. Translated, it gives CASSTTGNSPLHF.